This TCR beta chain was found in a study of T cell changes during pregnancy in multiple sclerosis. Measured with immunoSEQ multiplex PCR; TCRdb has only the in-frame clones, and not every one. This sample has about 40,000 clones, with roughly 90% found just once. V lost 8 bases and J 4 bases, leaving 12 bases between the germline ends. The CDR3 consists of 12 residues. Germline V gene sequence: CDR1 SGHVS, CDR2 FQNEAQ. The TCR originated in a female donor with multiple sclerosis, enrolled in a pregnancy study. The sequencing here drew on CD8+ T cells from peripheral blood mononuclear cells, taken in the first trimester of pregnancy. The V gene is TRBV7-8, the J gene TRBJ2-7, with TRBD2 as a possible D gene (5 bases). This CDR3 reads CASRTSGYEQYF. The CDR3 nucleotides are TGTGCCAGCCGAACCTCGGGGTACGAGCAGTACTTC.